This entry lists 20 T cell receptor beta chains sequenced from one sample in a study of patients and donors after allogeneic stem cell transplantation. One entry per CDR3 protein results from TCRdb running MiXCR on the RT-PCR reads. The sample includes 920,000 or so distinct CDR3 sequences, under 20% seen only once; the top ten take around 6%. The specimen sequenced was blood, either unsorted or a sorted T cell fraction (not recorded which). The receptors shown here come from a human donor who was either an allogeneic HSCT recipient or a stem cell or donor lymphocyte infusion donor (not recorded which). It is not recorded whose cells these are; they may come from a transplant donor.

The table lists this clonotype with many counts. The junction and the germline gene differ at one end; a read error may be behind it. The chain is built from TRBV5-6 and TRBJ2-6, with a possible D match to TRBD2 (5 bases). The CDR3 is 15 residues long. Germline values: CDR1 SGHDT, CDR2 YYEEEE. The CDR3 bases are TGTGCCAGCAGTTTGGCGGGCACTGGGGCCAACGTCCTGACTTTC. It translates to CASSLAGTGANVLTF.

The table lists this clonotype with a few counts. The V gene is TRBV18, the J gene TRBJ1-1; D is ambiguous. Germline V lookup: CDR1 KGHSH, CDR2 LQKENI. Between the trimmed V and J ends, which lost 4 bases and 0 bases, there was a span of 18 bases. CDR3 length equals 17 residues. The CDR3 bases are TGTGCCAGCTCACTAAACAACCCGGCGAACATGAACACTGAAGCTTTCTTT. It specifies CASSLNNPANMNTEAFF.

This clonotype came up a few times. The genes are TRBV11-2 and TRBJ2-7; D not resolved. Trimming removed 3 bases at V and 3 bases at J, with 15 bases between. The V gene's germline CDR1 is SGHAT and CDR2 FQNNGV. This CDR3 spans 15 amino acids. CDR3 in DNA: TGTGCCAGCAGCTTGTCTACAAATTGGATCTACGAGCAGTACTTC. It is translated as CASSLSTNWIYEQYF. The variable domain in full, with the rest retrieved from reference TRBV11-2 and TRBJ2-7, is EAGVAQSPRYKIIEKRQSVAFWCNPISGHATLYWYQQILGQGPKLLIQFQNNGVVDDSQLPKDRFSAERLKGVDSTLKIQPAKLEDSAVYLCASSLSTNWIYEQYFGPGTRLTVT.

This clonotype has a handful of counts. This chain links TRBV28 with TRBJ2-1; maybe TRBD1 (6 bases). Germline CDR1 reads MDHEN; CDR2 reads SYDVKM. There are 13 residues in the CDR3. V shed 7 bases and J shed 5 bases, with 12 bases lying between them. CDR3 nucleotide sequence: TGTGCCAGCATAGGGGGATCGAACAATGAGCAGTTCTTC. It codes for CASIGGSNNEQFF.

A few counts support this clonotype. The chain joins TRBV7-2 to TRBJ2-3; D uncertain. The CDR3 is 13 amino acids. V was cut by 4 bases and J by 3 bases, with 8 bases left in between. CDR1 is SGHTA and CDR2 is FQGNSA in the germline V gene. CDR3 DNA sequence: TGTGCCAGCAGCTCGCGTAGGACAGATACGCAGTATTTT. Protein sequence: CASSSRRTDTQYF.

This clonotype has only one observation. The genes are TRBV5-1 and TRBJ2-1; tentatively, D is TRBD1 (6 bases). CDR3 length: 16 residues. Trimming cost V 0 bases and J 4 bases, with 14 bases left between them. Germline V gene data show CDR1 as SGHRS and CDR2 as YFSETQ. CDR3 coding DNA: TGCGCCAGCAGCTTGGAACCAGGGGTTTATTACAATGAGCAGTTCTTC. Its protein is CASSLEPGVYYNEQFF.

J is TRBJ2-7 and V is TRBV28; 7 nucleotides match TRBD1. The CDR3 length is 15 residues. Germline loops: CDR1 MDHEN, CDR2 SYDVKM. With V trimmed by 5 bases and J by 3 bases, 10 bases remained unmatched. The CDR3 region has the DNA TGTGCCAGCAGTCAGGGGACAGCCGGGCGCTACGAGCAGTACTTC. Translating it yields CASSQGTAGRYEQYF.

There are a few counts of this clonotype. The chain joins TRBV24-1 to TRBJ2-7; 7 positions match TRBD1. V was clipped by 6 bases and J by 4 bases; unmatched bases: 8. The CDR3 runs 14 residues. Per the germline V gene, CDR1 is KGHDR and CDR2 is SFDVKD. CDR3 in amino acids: CATSSSGGLYEQYF. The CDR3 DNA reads TGTGCCACCAGTTCATCAGGGGGTTTATACGAGCAGTACTTC.

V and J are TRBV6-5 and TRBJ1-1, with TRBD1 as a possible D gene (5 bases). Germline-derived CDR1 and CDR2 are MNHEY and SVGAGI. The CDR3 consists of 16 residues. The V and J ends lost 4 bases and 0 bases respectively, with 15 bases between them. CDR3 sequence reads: CASSSLQGRVNTEAFF. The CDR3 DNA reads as TGTGCCAGCAGTTCCCTCCAGGGCAGGGTGAACACTGAAGCTTTCTTT.

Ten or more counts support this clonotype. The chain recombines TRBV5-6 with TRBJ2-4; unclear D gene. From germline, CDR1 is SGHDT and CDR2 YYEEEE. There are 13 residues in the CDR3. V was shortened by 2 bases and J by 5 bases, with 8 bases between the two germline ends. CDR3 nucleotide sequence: TGTGCCAGCAGCTTTCTGTTGCAAAACATTCAGTACTTC. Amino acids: CASSFLLQNIQYF.

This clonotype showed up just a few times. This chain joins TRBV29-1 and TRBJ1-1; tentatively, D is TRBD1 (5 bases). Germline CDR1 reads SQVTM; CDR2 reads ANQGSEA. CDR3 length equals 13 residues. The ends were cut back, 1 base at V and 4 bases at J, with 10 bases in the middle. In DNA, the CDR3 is TGCAGCGTTGAAGGACAGAGGAGCACTGAAGCTTTCTTT. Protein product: CSVEGQRSTEAFF.

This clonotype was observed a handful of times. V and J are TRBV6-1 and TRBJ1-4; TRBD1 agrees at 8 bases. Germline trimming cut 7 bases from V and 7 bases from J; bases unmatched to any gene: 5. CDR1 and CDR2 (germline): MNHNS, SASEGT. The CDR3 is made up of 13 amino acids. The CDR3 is CASIGQGGEKLFF. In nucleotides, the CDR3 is TGTGCCAGCATCGGACAGGGAGGTGAAAAACTGTTTTTT.

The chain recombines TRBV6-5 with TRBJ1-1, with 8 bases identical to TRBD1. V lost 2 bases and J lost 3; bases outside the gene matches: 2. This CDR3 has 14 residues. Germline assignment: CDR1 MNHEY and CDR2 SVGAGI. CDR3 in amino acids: CASSYTGGYTEAFF. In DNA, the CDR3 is TGTGCCAGCAGTTACACAGGGGGGTACACTGAAGCTTTCTTT.

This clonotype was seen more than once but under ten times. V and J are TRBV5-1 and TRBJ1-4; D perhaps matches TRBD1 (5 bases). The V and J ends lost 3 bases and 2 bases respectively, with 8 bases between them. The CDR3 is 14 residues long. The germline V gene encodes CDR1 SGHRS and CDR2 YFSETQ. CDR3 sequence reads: CASSSGRTNEKLFF. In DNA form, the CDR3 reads TGCGCCAGCAGCTCGGGACGGACTAATGAAAAACTGTTTTTT.

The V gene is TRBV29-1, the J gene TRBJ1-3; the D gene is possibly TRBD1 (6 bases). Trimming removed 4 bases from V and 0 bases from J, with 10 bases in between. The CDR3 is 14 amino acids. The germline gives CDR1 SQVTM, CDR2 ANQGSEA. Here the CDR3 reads CSVVDRHSGNTIYF. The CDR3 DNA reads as TGCAGCGTTGTTGACAGGCACTCTGGAAACACCATATATTTT.

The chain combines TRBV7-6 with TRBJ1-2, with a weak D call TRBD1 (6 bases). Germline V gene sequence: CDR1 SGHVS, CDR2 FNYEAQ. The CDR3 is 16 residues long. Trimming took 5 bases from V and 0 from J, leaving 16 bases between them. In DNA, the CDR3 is TGTGCCAGCAGCCAGGGGCGGGAGAGGTCTAACTATGGCTACACCTTC. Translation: CASSQGRERSNYGYTF.

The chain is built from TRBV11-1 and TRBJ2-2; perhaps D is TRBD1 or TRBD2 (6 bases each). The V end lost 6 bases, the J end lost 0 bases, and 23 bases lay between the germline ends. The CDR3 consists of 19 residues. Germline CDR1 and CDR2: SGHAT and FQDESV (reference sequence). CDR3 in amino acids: CASRLSFGGRSSNTGELFF. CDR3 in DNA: TGTGCCAGCAGGCTCTCCTTCGGGGGCCGAAGTTCGAACACCGGGGAGCTGTTTTTT.

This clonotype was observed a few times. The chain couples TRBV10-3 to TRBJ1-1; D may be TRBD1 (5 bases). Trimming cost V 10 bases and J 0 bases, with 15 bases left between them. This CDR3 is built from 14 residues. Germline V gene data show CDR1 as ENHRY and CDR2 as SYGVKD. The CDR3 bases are TGTGCCACCGGGACGGGCCACATGAACACTGAAGCTTTCTTT. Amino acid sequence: CATGTGHMNTEAFF.

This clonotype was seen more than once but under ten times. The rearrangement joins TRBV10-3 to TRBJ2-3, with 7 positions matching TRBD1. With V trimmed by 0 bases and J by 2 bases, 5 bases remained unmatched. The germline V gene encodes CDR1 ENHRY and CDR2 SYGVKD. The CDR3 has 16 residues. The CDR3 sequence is CAISESTGWSTDTQYF. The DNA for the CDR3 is TGTGCCATCAGTGAGTCGACAGGGTGGTCCACAGATACGCAGTATTTT.

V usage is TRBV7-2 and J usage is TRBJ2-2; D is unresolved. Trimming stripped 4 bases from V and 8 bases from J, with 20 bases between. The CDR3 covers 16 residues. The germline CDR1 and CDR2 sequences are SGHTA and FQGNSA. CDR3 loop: CASSSSADHYVGELFF. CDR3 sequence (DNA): TGTGCCAGCAGCTCCTCTGCTGACCACTATGTAGGGGAGCTGTTTTTT.